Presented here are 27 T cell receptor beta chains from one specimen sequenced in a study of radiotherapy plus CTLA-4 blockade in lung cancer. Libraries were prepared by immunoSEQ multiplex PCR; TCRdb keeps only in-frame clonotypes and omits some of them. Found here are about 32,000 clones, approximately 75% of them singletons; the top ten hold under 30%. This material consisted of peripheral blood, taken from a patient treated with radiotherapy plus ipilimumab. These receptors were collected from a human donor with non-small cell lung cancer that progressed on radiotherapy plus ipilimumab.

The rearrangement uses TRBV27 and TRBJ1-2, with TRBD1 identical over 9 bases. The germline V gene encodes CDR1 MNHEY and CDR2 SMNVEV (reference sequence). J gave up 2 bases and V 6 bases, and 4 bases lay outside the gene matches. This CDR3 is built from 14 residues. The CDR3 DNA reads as TGTGCCAGCAGCCGACAGGGGGACAACTATGGCTACACCTTC. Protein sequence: CASSRQGDNYGYTF.

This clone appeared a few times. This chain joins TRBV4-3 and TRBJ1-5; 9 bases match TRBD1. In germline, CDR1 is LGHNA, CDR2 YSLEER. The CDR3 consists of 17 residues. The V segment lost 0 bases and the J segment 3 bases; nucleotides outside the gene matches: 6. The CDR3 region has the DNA TGCGCCAGCAGCCAAGATTCGGACAGGGGAATCAATCAGCCCCAGCATTTT. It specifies CASSQDSDRGINQPQHF.

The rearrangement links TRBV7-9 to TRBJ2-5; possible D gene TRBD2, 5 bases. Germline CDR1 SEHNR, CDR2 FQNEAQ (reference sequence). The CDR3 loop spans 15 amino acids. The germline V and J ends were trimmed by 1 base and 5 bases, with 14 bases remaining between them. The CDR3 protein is CASSLELAWFETQYF. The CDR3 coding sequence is TGTGCCAGCAGCTTAGAGCTAGCTTGGTTCGAGACCCAGTACTTC. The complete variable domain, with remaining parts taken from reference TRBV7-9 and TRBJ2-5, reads DTGVSQNPRHKITKRGQNVTFRCDPISEHNRLYWYRQTLGQGPEFLTYFQNEAQLEKSRLLSDRFSAERPKGSFSTLEIQRTEQGDSAMYLCASSLELAWFETQYFGPGTRLLVL.

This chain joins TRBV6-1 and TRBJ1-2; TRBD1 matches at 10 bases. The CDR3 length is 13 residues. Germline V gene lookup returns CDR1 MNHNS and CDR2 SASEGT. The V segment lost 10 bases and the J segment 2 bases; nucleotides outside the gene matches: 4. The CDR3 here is CAIRTGGNYGYTF. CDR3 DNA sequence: TGTGCCATCCGGACAGGGGGGAACTATGGCTACACCTTC.

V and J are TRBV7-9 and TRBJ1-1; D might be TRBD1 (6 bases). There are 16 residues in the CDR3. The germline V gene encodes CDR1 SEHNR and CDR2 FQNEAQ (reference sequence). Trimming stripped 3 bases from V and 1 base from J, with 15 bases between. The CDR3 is CASSFSSRGANTEAFF. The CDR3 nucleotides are TGTGCCAGCAGCTTTAGTTCCAGGGGCGCGAACACTGAAGCTTTCTTT.

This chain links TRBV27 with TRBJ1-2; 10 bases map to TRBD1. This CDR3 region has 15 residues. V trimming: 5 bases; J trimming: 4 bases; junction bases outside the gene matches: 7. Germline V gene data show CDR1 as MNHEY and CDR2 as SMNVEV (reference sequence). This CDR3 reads CASSPGQGGTYGYTF. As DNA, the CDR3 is TGTGCCAGCAGTCCAGGACAGGGGGGCACCTATGGCTACACCTTC.

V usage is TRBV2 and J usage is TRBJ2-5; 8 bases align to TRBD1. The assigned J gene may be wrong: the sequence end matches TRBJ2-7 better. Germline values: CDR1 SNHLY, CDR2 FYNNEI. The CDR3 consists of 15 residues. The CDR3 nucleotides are TGTGCCAGCAGTGGAAGACAGGGGCCTCAGGACGAGCAGTACTTC. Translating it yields CASSGRQGPQDEQYF.

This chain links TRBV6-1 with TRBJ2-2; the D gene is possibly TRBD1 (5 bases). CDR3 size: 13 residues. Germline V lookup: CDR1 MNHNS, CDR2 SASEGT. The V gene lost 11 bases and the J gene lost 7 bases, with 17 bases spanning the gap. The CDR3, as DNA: TGTGCCTGTTCAGGGCAGTGGGTCGGGGAGCTGTTTTTT. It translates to CACSGQWVGELFF.

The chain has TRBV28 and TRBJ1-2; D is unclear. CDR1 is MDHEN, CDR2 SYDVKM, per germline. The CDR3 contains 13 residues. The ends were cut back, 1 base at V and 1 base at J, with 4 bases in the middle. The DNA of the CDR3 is TGTGCCAGCAGTTTATCCGTTAACTATGGCTACACCTTC. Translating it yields CASSLSVNYGYTF.

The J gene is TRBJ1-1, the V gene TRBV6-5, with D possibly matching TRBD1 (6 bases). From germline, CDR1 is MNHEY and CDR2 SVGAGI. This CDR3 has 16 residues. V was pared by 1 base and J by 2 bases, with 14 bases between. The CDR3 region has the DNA TGTGCCAGCAGTTACTATTCACAGGGCTTTAACACTGAAGCTTTCTTT. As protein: CASSYYSQGFNTEAFF.

The CDR3 spells CASSQDGTSGGLSTDTQYF. CDR3 in DNA: TGCGCCAGCAGCCAAGATGGGACTAGCGGGGGGCTAAGCACAGATACGCAGTATTTT. J is TRBJ2-3 and V is TRBV4-1; 15 nucleotides line up with TRBD2. Germline-derived CDR1 and CDR2 are MGHRA and YSYEKL. J was trimmed by 0 bases and V by 0 bases; bases with no gene match: 4. The CDR3 loop spans 19 amino acids.

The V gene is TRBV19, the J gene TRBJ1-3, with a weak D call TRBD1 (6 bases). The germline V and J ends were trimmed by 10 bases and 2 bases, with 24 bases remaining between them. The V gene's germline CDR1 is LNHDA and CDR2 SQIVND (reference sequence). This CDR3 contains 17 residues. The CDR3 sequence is CATTRGGGPWTGNTIYF. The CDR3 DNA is TGTGCCACCACCCGTGGGGGGGGCCCCTGGACTGGAAACACCATATATTTT.

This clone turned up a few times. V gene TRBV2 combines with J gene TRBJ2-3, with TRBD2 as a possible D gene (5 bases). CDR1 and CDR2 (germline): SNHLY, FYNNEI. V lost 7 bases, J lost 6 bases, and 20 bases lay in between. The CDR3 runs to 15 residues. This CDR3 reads CASTQLGLAADTQYF. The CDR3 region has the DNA TGTGCCAGCACCCAACTCGGGCTAGCCGCCGATACGCAGTATTTT.

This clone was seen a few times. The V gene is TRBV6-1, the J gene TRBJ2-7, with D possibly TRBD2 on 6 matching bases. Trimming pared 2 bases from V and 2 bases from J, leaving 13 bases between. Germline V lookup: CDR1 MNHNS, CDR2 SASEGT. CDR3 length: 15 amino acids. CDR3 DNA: TGTGCCAGCAGTGAATTGGGCGGGGCGGCCTACGAGCAGTACTTC. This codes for CASSELGGAAYEQYF.

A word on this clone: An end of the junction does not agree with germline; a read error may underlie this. The CDR3 is CASSTGSTNEKPFF. CDR3 bases: TGTGCCAGCAGTACAGGGTCCACTAATGAAAAACCGTTTTTT. V and J are TRBV6-1 and TRBJ1-4, with D perhaps matching TRBD1 (6 bases). Germline V gene sequence: CDR1 MNHNS, CDR2 SASEGT. This CDR3 is built from 14 residues.

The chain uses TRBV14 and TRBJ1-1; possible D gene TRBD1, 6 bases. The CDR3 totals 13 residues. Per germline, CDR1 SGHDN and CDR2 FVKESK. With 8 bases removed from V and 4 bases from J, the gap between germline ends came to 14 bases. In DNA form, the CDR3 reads TGTGCCAGCCGGGGGGGGGCTGGCACTGAAGCTTTCTTT. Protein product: CASRGGAGTEAFF.

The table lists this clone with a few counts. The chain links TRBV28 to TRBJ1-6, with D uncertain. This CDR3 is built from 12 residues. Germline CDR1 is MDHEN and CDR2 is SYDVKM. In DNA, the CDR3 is TGTGCTTCTGCGGGTACCCAGTCACCCCTCCACTTT. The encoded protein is CASAGTQSPLHF.

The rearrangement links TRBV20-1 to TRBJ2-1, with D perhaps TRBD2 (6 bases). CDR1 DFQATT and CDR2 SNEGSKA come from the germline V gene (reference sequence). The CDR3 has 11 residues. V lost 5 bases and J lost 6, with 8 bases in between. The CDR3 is CSAGGINEQFF. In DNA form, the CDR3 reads TGCAGTGCTGGGGGGATCAATGAGCAGTTCTTC.

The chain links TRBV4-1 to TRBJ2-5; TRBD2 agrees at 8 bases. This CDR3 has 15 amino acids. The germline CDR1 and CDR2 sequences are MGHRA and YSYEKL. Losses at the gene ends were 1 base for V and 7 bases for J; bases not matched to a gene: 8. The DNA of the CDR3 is TGCGCCAGCAGCCAAGTCGGGTCGGGGGGGCTGACCCAGTACTTC. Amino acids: CASSQVGSGGLTQYF.

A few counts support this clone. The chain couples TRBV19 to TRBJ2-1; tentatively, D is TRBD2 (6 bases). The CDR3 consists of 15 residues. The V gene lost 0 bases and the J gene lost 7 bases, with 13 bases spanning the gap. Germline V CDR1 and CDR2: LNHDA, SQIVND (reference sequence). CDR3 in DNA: TGTGCCAGTAGTATAGATCTAGGAGGGGCTAATGAGCAGTTCTTC. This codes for CASSIDLGGANEQFF.

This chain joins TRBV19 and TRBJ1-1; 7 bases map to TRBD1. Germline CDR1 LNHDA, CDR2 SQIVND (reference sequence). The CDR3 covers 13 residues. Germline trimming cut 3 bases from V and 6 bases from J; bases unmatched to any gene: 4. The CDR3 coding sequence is TGTGCCAGTAGTATCACAGGGGAATCTGAAGCTTTCTTT. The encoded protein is CASSITGESEAFF.

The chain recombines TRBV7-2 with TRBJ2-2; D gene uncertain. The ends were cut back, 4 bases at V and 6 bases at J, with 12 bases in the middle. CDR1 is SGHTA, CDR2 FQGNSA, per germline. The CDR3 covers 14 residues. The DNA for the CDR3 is TGTGCCAGCAGCTCGAACTGGTTCTCCGGGGAGCTGTTTTTT. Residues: CASSSNWFSGELFF.

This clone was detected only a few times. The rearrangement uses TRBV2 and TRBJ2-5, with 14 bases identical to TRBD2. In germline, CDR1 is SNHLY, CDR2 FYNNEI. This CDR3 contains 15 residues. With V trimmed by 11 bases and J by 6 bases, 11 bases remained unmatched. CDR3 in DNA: TGTGCCTCCCGACTAGCGGGGGGGCGGGAGAAGACCCAGTACTTC. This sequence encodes CASRLAGGREKTQYF. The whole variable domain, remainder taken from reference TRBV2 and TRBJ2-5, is EPEVTQTPSHQVTQMGQEVILRCVPISNHLYFYWYRQILGQKVEFLVSFYNNEISEKSEIFDDQFSVERPDGSNFTLKIRSTKLEDSAMYFCASRLAGGREKTQYFGPGTRLLVL.

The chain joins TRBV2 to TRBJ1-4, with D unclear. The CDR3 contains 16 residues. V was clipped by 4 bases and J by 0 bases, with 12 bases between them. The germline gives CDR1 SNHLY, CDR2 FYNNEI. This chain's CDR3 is CASSGVAAATNEKLFF. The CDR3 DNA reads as TGTGCCAGCAGTGGAGTGGCGGCAGCAACTAATGAAAAACTGTTTTTT.

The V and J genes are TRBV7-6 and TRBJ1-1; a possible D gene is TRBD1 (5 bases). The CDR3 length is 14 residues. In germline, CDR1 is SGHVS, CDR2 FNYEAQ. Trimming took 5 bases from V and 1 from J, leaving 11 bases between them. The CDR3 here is CASSLYQGNTEAFF. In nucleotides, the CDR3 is TGTGCCAGCAGCCTTTATCAGGGGAACACTGAAGCTTTCTTT.

CDR3: CASSSQSSYNSPLHF. The CDR3 DNA follows: TGCGCCAGCAGCTCACAGAGCTCCTATAATTCACCCCTCCACTTT. The genes are TRBV4-3 and TRBJ1-6; D remains ambiguous. V was shortened by 5 bases and J by 0 bases, with 8 bases between the two germline ends. The germline V gene encodes CDR1 LGHNA and CDR2 YSLEER. CDR3 size: 15 residues.

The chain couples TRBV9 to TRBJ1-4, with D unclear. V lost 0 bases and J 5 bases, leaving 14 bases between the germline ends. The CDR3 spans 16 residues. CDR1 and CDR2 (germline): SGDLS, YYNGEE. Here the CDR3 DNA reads TGTGCCAGCAGCGTAGGGGGAGGTGGGCAGAATGAAAAACTGTTTTTT. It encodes CASSVGGGGQNEKLFF. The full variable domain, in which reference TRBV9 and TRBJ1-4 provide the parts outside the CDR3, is DSGVTQTPKHLITATGQRVTLRCSPRSGDLSVYWYQQSLDQGLQFLIQYYNGEERAKGNILERFSAQQFPDLHSELNLSSLELGDSALYFCASSVGGGGQNEKLFFGSGTQLSVL.